Described below is a single T cell receptor (beta chain) sequence and its context. The antigen it recognizes is unknown. Base qualities are not provided; no much larger clone lies one nucleotide away. These data belong to a study of TIL therapy for anti-PD-1-resistant metastatic lung cancer (dated by TCRdb to the early 2020s). Regarding the complete study: Tumors were harvested before any PD-1/PD-L1 blockade; patients then received nivolumab, and those progressing received lymphodepletion, expanded TIL infusion and IL-2. Enrolled patients had a median age of roughly 50 years (range roughly 38-75) and a median tumor PD-L1 proportion score of around 5.6%. Most of the cohort had lung adenocarcinoma, several tumors were EGFR-mutant and two were ALK-rearranged, and half of the patients were current or former smokers. Across the cohort, whole-exome sequencing showed a median non-synonymous tumor mutation burden of approximately 1.5 mutations per megabase. Clonotypes were tracked across tumor, expanded TIL product and serial blood samples by T cell receptor beta sequencing of tumor and peripheral blood.

What the research found in general, with its limitations: The cohort was highly selected, with more treatment-naive, never-smoker and oncogene-addicted patients than typical, limiting generalizability. The baseline peripheral repertoire was partially replaced by infused TIL clonotypes, which then decayed over months, and no apparent association between persistence and response was found. The study protocol defined all tumor marker inferences as exploratory.

The sample's time point, from its label and the paper: pre-treatment sample, taken before nivolumab and TIL therapy. Adults with stage 4 NSCLC were enrolled from late 2017 to January 2020 in a dual-center phase I trial. The samples were drawn from an open-label, single-arm phase I trial testing tumor-infiltrating lymphocyte therapy combined with nivolumab in advanced non-small cell lung cancer. Mononuclear cells from blood collected in EDTA tubes were isolated on a Ficoll gradient and snap-frozen as pellets, and DNA was then extracted using a Qiagen mini-prep kit. Using bias-controlled multiplex PCR with the immunoSEQ v3 hsTCRB kit, the TCR beta CDR3 regions were amplified from genomic DNA. The TCR libraries were sequenced on an Illumina NextSeq 500 to about 2.1 million read pairs for survey level or 5-6 million read pairs for deep level. Turning to the authors' computational methods: Clonality was reported by immunoSEQ Analyzer software, which also assigned V, D and J genes and filtered out non-productive sequences. Repertoires were compared by productive Simpson clonality and by the Morisita overlap index of productive TRB rearrangements between infused TIL and blood. Absolute clonotype counts in blood were estimated as lymphocyte count times CD3+ fraction times the clone's productive frequency. TCRdb re-hosts the immuneACCESS table, in-frame sequences only. Its copies lack some clones; in the studies checked, an unresolved V gene accounts for under half of them, and the cause for the rest is not known. V and J calls and clone size follow that table, whereas D and trimming were derived from the DNA. The sample table records about 43,000 clones; 65% to 80% of these occur just once. The ten largest clones capture about 14% of the sample.

The sequence was collected from a man between 65 and 85 years old with non-small cell lung cancer. Sequencing used blood, obtained at baseline.

In nucleotides, the sequence is TGTGCCAGCAGCAATTTTTCGGGGCGAACCGGGGAGCTGTTTTTT. This is translated as CASSNFSGRTGELFF. The chain joins TRBV21-1 to TRBJ2-2. TRBV21-1 is deemed a pseudogene. The cysteine opens and the phenylalanine closes a CDR3 of 15 amino acids. This entry keeps only the CDR3 DNA: 45 bases, framed from base 1.